Presented here are 14 T cell receptor beta chains from one specimen sequenced in a study of T cells in women clearing cervical HPV infection. Sequencing was performed with immunoSEQ multiplex PCR; in TCRdb, only in-frame clones are kept and a portion is missing. The table lists about 16,000 clones. Sequenced input: blood buffy coat. The receptors stem from a woman between 18 and 70 years old with a cervical HPV16 infection that either progressed to CIN3+ or cleared (not recorded which).

Worth noting for this clone: Sequencing ends 3 residues short of the CDR3 end; the germline J gene provides the rest. This chain links TRBV20-1 with TRBJ1-1; D gene uncertain. V lost 0 bases and J lost 6, with 8 bases in between. This CDR3 contains 12 residues. Germline V gene lookup returns CDR1 DFQATT and CDR2 SNEGSKA (reference sequence). CDR3 amino acids: CSARDPGAEAFF. The sequenced CDR3 bases are TGCAGTGCTAGAGATCCAGGAGCTGAA.

About this clone: The CDR3 is cut off 3 residues early in the read; its end comes from the germline J gene. The V call is TRBV19, the J call TRBJ2-7; TRBD2 matches at 12 bases. Germline V gene sequence: CDR1 LNHDA, CDR2 SQIVND (reference sequence). V gave up 3 bases and J gave up 3 bases; unmatched junction bases: 6. The CDR3 spans 16 residues. Incomplete CDR3 DNA: TGTGCCAGTAGTATGAGACTAGCGGGAGCTTACTACGAG. This translates into CASSMRLAGAYYE. The CDR3 in full is CASSMRLAGAYYEQYF.

Concerning this clone itself: Sequencing ends 3 residues short of the CDR3 end; the germline J gene provides the rest. The V gene is TRBV19, the J gene TRBJ2-2, with D possibly being TRBD1 (5 bases). Germline V CDR1 and CDR2: LNHDA, SQIVND (reference sequence). The CDR3 is 14 amino acids. The CDR3 here is CASSIGAGNEKLFF. The DNA read from the CDR3 is TGTGCCAGTAGTATAGGGGCAGGGAATGAAAAG. The full variable domain, in which reference TRBV19 and TRBJ2-2 provide the parts outside the CDR3, is DGGITQSPKYLFRKEGQNVTLSCEQNLNHDAMYWYRQDPGQGLRLIYYSQIVNDFQKGDIAEGYSVSREKKESFPLTVTSAQKNPTAFYLCASSIGAGNEKLFFGEGSRLTVL.

Worth noting for this clone: The read stops 3 residues short of the end of the CDR3; the missing end is completed from the germline J gene. The chain uses TRBV20-1 and TRBJ2-5, with 10 bases that match TRBD1. Per germline, CDR1 DFQATT and CDR2 SNEGSKA (reference sequence). V was pared by 3 bases and J by 5 bases, with 3 bases of the junction left unmatched. CDR3 length equals 13 residues. The CDR3 loop reads CSARTGGRETQYF. CDR3 bases read: TGCAGTGCTAGGACAGGGGGCCGGGAGACC.

The sequenced CDR3 bases are TGCAGTGCTCCCGGGACAGGGCGCTACGAG. Translated, it gives CSAPGTGRYE. The whole CDR3 region reads CSAPGTGRYEQYF. V is TRBV20-1 and J is TRBJ2-7; TRBD1 aligns across 9 bases. The missing CDR3 end, 3 residues past where the read stops, is filled in from the germline J gene. In germline, CDR1 is DFQATT, CDR2 SNEGSKA (reference sequence). V trimming: 5 bases; J trimming: 3 bases; junction bases outside the gene matches: 5. The CDR3 extends over 13 amino acids.

A remark on this clone: The CDR3 end lies 3 residues beyond the end of the read and is filled in from the germline J gene. This chain joins TRBV20-1 and TRBJ2-3; 8 bases agree with TRBD2. J was trimmed by 3 bases and V by 6 bases; bases with no gene match: 11. The CDR3 totals 15 residues. Per the germline V gene, CDR1 is DFQATT and CDR2 is SNEGSKA (reference sequence). CDR3 bases read: TGCAGTGCCGACGGCGGGACTAGTAGAACAGATACG. As protein: CSADGGTSRTDT. The whole CDR3 is CSADGGTSRTDTQYF.

A note on this clone: Sequencing ends 3 residues short of the CDR3 end; the germline J gene provides the rest. This rearrangement joins TRBV19 to TRBJ1-2; TRBD1 is a possible D gene (5 bases). Germline-derived CDR1 and CDR2 are LNHDA and SQIVND (reference sequence). The germline V and J ends were trimmed by 3 bases and 0 bases, with 11 bases remaining between them. This CDR3 comprises 15 residues. The DNA read from the CDR3 is TGTGCCAGTAGTATCGGACGCAGGGCTAACTATGGC. It specifies CASSIGRRANYG. The complete CDR3 reads CASSIGRRANYGYTF.

Remarks on this clone: The read falls 3 residues short of the CDR3 end, and the missing part is taken from the germline J gene. The rearrangement uses TRBV11-2 and TRBJ1-1, with D perhaps matching TRBD1 (6 bases). Per germline, CDR1 SGHAT and CDR2 FQNNGV. The CDR3 totals 13 residues. Trimming removed 5 bases at V and 5 bases at J, with 12 bases between. CDR3 DNA (partial): TGTGCCAGCAGCCCCCAGACAGGTACTGAA. Protein: CASSPQTGTE. The whole CDR3 protein reads CASSPQTGTEAFF.

To note about this clone: The read ends 3 residues shy of where the CDR3 ends; the end is completed using the germline J gene. V and J are TRBV7-8 and TRBJ1-1; TRBD1 matches 7 bases. The germline gives CDR1 SGHVS, CDR2 FQNEAQ. CDR3 length: 14 residues. Unmatched junction bases numbered 2, after V lost 2 bases and J lost 2 bases. The CDR3 spells CASSLNRGNTEAFF. The sequenced CDR3 bases are TGTGCCAGCAGCTTAAACAGGGGAAACACTGAA.

On this clone: The missing CDR3 end, 3 residues past where the read stops, is filled in from the germline J gene. The chain employs TRBV19 and TRBJ1-5; weak D call: TRBD1 (5 bases). The CDR3 extends over 14 amino acids. The germline gives CDR1 LNHDA, CDR2 SQIVND (reference sequence). V shed 7 bases and J shed 4 bases, with 14 bases lying between them. Partial CDR3 DNA: TGTGCCAGTACCGACCGTCGGGGGAATCAGCCC. It translates to CASTDRRGNQP. The complete CDR3 sequence is CASTDRRGNQPQHF. The entire variable domain, with the rest obtained from reference TRBV19 and TRBJ1-5, is as follows: DGGITQSPKYLFRKEGQNVTLSCEQNLNHDAMYWYRQDPGQGLRLIYYSQIVNDFQKGDIAEGYSVSREKKESFPLTVTSAQKNPTAFYLCASTDRRGNQPQHFGDGTRLSIL.

Remarks on this clone: With the read ending 3 residues before the CDR3 end, the germline J gene is used to fill in that end. The chain carries TRBV10-3 and TRBJ1-2; unclear D gene. The germline V and J ends were trimmed by 2 bases and 0 bases, with 10 bases remaining between them. The CDR3 is made up of 15 amino acids. In germline, CDR1 is ENHRY, CDR2 SYGVKD. The DNA read from the CDR3 is TGTGCCATCAGTGAGATATCAGGATCTAACTATGGC. Protein: CAISEISGSNYG. The CDR3 as a whole reads CAISEISGSNYGYTF.

Comment on this clone: Coverage ceases 3 residues before the CDR3 finishes, and the germline J gene fills in the end. The V call is TRBV10-2, the J call TRBJ2-1; 10 nucleotides line up with TRBD2. CDR3 length: 14 residues. V lost 4 bases to trimming and J lost 7 bases; unmatched junction nucleotides: 4. Looked up from germline, CDR1 is WSHSY and CDR2 is SAAADI. The sequenced part of the CDR3 DNA is TGCGCCAGCAGTGTGAGCGGGAGGGCTAATGAG. It encodes CASSVSGRANE. The complete CDR3 protein is CASSVSGRANEQFF.

Notes on this clone: The CDR3 end lies 3 residues beyond the end of the read and is filled in from the germline J gene. The chain carries TRBV20-1 and TRBJ2-3, with D perhaps matching TRBD2 (6 bases). The CDR3 loop spans 12 amino acids. The V end was cut by 5 bases, the J end by 5 bases, with 11 bases between. Germline V gene data show CDR1 as DFQATT and CDR2 as SNEGSKA (reference sequence). The covered CDR3 bases are TGCAGTGCTTCTACCGGGGGAGATACG. Translating gives CSASTGGDT. In full, the CDR3 reads CSASTGGDTQYF.

A remark on this clone: The missing CDR3 end, 3 residues past where the read stops, is filled in from the germline J gene. The rearrangement links TRBV11-1 to TRBJ2-3; D is unclear. V dropped 3 bases and J dropped 5 bases, with 3 bases sitting between them. The CDR3 is 11 residues long. The germline V gene encodes CDR1 SGHAT and CDR2 FQDESV (reference sequence). Here the CDR3 reads CASSFLDTQYF. The sequenced CDR3 bases are TGTGCCAGCAGCTTCTTAGATACG.